The 4 T cell receptor beta chains below were found in one sample sequenced in a study of cytomegalovirus exposure and HLA in healthy donors. The PCR employed 60 Vbeta primers together with 13 Jbeta primers. TCRdb's table, derived via immunoSEQ multiplex PCR, lists solely in-frame clones and lacks some. Of around 130,000 clones listed, 74% were seen once; the top ten hold 5.5% to 7.5%. The sample taken for sequencing was PBMCs. Source of these receptors: a woman aged 50 to 60 in good health and CMV-seropositive.

The chain couples TRBV7-2 to TRBJ1-5; 7 nucleotides line up with TRBD1. Germline loops: CDR1 SGHTA, CDR2 FQGNSA. The junction had 6 bases not matched to a gene; V was cut back by 4 bases and J by 3 bases. This CDR3 contains 15 residues. The CDR3 DNA follows: TGTGCCAGCAGCTCGGGACAGAGCATCAATCAGCCCCAGCATTTT. Translated, it gives CASSSGQSINQPQHF.

The genes are TRBV11-2 and TRBJ2-7; 8 nucleotides line up with TRBD1. The V gene's germline CDR1 is SGHAT and CDR2 FQNNGV. Trimming cost V 3 bases and J 5 bases; bases outside gene matches: 6. The CDR3 is made up of 14 amino acids. Written as DNA, the CDR3 is TGTGCCAGCAGCTTCCCCGGGACAGGCAACGAGCAGTACTTC. Its translation is CASSFPGTGNEQYF.

The chain combines TRBV19 with TRBJ1-6, with a tentative D call TRBD1 (6 bases). CDR1 is LNHDA and CDR2 is SQIVND in the germline V gene (reference sequence). There are 16 residues in the CDR3. V was trimmed by 3 bases and J by 8 bases, leaving 17 bases between them. The CDR3 loop is CASSMGARGGYSPLHF. DNA for the CDR3: TGTGCCAGTAGTATGGGGGCTCGGGGGGGGTATTCACCCCTCCACTTT.

CDR3 region: CASSFPNPSGGTDTQYF. CDR3 nucleotide sequence: TGTGCCAGCAGCTTCCCGAACCCTAGCGGGGGCACAGATACGCAGTATTTT. The V and J genes are TRBV7-2 and TRBJ2-3; TRBD2 agrees at 9 bases. Germline trimming cut 3 bases from V and 1 base from J; bases unmatched to any gene: 8. The CDR3 has 17 amino acids. CDR1 and CDR2 from the germline V gene are SGHTA and FQGNSA.